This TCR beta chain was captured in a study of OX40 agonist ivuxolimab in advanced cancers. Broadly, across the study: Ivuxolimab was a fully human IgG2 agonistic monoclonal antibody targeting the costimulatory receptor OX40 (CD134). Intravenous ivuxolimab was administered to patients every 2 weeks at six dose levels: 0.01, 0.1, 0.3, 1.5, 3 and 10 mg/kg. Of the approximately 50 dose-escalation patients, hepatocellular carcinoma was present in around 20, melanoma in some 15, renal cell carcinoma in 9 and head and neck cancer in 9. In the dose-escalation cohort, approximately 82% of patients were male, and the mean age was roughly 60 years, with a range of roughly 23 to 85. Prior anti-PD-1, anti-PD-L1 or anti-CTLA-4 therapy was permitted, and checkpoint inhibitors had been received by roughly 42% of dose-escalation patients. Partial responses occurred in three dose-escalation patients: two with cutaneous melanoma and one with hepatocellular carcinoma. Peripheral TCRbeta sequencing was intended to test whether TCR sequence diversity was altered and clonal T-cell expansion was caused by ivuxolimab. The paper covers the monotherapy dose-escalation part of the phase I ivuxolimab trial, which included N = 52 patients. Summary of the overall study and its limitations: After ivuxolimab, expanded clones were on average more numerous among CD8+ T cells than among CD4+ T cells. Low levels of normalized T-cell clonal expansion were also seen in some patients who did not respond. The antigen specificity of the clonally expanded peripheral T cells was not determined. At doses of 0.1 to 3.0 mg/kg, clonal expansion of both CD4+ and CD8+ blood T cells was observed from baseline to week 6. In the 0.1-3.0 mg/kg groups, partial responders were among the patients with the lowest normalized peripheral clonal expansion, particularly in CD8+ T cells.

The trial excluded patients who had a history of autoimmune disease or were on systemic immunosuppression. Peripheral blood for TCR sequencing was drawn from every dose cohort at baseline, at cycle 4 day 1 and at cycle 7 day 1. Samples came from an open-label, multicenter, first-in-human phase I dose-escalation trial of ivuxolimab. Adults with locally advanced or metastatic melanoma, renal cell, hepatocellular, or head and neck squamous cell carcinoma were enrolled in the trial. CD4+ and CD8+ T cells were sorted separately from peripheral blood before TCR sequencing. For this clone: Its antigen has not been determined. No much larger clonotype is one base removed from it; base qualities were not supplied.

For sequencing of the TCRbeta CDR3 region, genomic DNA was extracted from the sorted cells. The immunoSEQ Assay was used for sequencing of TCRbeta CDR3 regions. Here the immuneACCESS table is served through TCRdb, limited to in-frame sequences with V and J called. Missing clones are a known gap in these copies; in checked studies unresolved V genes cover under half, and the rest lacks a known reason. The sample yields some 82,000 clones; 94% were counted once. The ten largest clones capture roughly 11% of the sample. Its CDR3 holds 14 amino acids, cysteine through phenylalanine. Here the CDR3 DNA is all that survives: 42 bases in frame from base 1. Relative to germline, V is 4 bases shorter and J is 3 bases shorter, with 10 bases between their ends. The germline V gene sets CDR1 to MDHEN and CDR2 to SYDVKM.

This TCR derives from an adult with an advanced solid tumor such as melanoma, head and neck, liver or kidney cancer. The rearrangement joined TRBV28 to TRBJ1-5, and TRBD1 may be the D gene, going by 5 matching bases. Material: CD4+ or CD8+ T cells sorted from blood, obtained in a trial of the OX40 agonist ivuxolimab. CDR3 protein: CASSYSRVNQPQHF. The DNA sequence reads TGTGCCAGCAGTTACAGCAGGGTCAATCAGCCCCAGCATTTT.